This paragraph covers one TCR beta chain sequence. The antigen is not known. The length of the CDR3 is 17 residues. Germline assignment: CDR1 LGHNA and CDR2 YSLEER. Trimming pared 1 base from V and 0 bases from J, leaving 12 bases between. The table came from immunoSEQ multiplex PCR; TCRdb's copy has only in-frame clones and leaves some out. The table records 2 million to 3 million clones, 80% to 95% of them present only once. Negatively enriched CD4+ T cells were divided by CD45RA into naive and memory. These data belong to a study of shared clonotypes between healthy human individuals. Study findings and constraints: Generation probabilities were higher for clonotypes shared across all four sorted-subset donors than for unshared ones.

This sequence joins TRBV4-3 and TRBJ2-2, with D possibly matching TRBD2 (6 bases). The specimen sequenced was naive CD4+ T cells from PBMCs. Indicated subset: CD45RA+ positively selected. The source is a young man in good health. Some clones in this sample may be carry-over from other donors' samples. The CDR3 DNA reads as TGCGCCAGCAGCCAAGCCCCGGCGGGGCCGAACACCGGGGAGCTGTTTTTT. Translated: CASSQAPAGPNTGELFF.